These 30 T cell receptor beta chains originate from one sample sequenced in a study of blood T cell repertoires in COVID-19. Using immunoSEQ multiplex PCR, the repertoire was profiled, and TCRdb retains in-frame clones only, with some absent. The profile shows 70,000 to 95,000 clones, approximately 92% of them singletons. The sequenced sample consisted of peripheral blood. Source of these receptors: a woman aged 55-75 years with active COVID-19.

The chain links TRBV29-1 to TRBJ2-7, with D tentatively TRBD1 (5 bases). This CDR3 comprises 10 residues. Per germline, CDR1 SQVTM and CDR2 ANQGSEA. Trimming left V 7 bases short and J 7 bases short, with 11 bases between. The CDR3 loop reads CSGVTDEQYF. The CDR3 DNA follows: TGCAGCGGCGTGACAGATGAGCAGTACTTC.

A few counts support this clone. V and J are TRBV5-4 and TRBJ1-1; D remains unclear. This CDR3 region has 11 residues. V was trimmed by 4 bases and J by 2 bases, leaving 3 bases between them. Germline V gene sequence: CDR1 SGHNT, CDR2 YYREEE (reference sequence). The CDR3 DNA reads as TGTGCCAGCAGCACTAACACTGAAGCTTTCTTT. Its protein is CASSTNTEAFF.

The chain has TRBV10-1 and TRBJ2-3; 10 positions match TRBD1. This CDR3 contains 17 residues. Unmatched junction bases numbered 17, after V lost 10 bases and J lost 4 bases. Germline V CDR1 and CDR2: WNHNN, SYGVQD (reference sequence). CDR3 nucleotides: TGCGCCACCTCAGAAGAAATCGGGACAGGGGCCGCAGATACGCAGTATTTT. It yields the protein CATSEEIGTGAADTQYF.

The chain employs TRBV5-1 and TRBJ2-1, with TRBD1 matching over 7 bases. CDR3 length: 14 residues. V shed 4 bases and J 9 bases; nucleotides not matched to a gene: 10. Germline V gives CDR1 SGHRS, CDR2 YFSETQ. The CDR3 DNA reads TGCGCCAGCAGCCTTGAGGCAGGGGGTGGTGAGCAGTTCTTC. It specifies CASSLEAGGGEQFF.

Note on this clone: This sample also contains other DNA sequences that code for the same CDR3. The chain couples TRBV7-9 to TRBJ1-1; D might be TRBD1 (5 bases). This CDR3 is built from 15 residues. Trimming pared 1 base from V and 1 base from J, leaving 10 bases between. Per the germline V gene, CDR1 is SEHNR and CDR2 is FQNEAQ (reference sequence). The DNA of the CDR3 is TGTGCCAGCAGCTTAGGGGGCGCTCGGAACACTGAAGCTTTCTTT. Its protein product is CASSLGGARNTEAFF.

The CDR3 sequence is CASSLAGQGPWETQYF. For the CDR3, the DNA is TGTGCCAGCAGCTTAGCCGGACAGGGACCCTGGGAGACCCAGTACTTC. J is TRBJ2-5 and V is TRBV7-6, with 8 nucleotides matching TRBD1. In germline, CDR1 is SGHVS, CDR2 FNYEAQ. With V trimmed by 0 bases and J by 5 bases, 8 bases remained unmatched. CDR3 length equals 16 residues.

The rearrangement uses TRBV19 and TRBJ1-5; TRBD1 agrees at 7 bases. CDR1 is LNHDA, CDR2 SQIVND, per germline (reference sequence). Germline trimming cut 1 base from V and 4 bases from J; bases unmatched to any gene: 10. This CDR3 contains 17 residues. The CDR3 here is CASSIVPGQRTNQPQHF. CDR3 sequence (DNA): TGTGCCAGTAGTATAGTACCGGGACAGCGGACTAATCAGCCCCAGCATTTT.

The chain carries TRBV5-6 and TRBJ2-5, with TRBD2 matching 13 bases. Germline V CDR1 and CDR2: SGHDT, YYEEEE. J was trimmed by 1 base and V by 4 bases; bases with no gene match: 4. The CDR3 length is 16 residues. The CDR3 DNA reads TGTGCCAGCAGCCTGAGGACTAGCGGGGGCCAAGAGACCCAGTACTTC. This gives the protein CASSLRTSGGQETQYF.

The chain carries TRBV5-4 and TRBJ2-3, with 8 bases fitting TRBD2. CDR3 length: 14 residues. With V trimmed by 2 bases and J by 6 bases, 5 bases remained unmatched. The germline CDR1 and CDR2 sequences are SGHNT and YYREEE (reference sequence). CDR3 residues: CASSFREGGDTQYF. In nucleotides, the CDR3 is TGTGCCAGCAGCTTCCGGGAGGGTGGGGATACGCAGTATTTT.

V gene TRBV12-2 combines with J gene TRBJ2-1; the table's D call, TRBD2, was not checked against the DNA. TRBV12-2 is labeled a pseudogene. The CDR3 loop spans 21 amino acids. The CDR3 sequence: CASRFVNGGGPAGGSYNEQFF. CDR3 nucleotides: TGTGCAAGTCGCTTTGTGAATGGCGGCGGCCCAGCGGGAGGTTCATACAATGAGCAGTTCTTC.

The genes are TRBV5-6 and TRBJ1-3, with D possibly being TRBD1 (5 bases). The germline CDR1 and CDR2 sequences are SGHDT and YYEEEE. Trimming cost V 0 bases and J 7 bases, with 5 bases left between them. This CDR3 has 12 residues. CDR3 in amino acids: CASSLEGNTIYF. The CDR3 coding sequence is TGTGCCAGCAGCTTGGAGGGGAACACCATATATTTT. Drawing the rest from reference TRBV5-6 and TRBJ1-3, the complete variable domain is DAGVTQSPTHLIKTRGQQVTLRCSPKSGHDTVSWYQQALGQGPQFIFQYYEEEERQRGNFPDRFSGHQFPNYSSELNVNALLLGDSALYLCASSLEGNTIYFGEGSWLTVV.

This clone came up once. The genes are TRBV2 and TRBJ2-4, with D possibly TRBD2 on 6 matching bases. V was shortened by 7 bases and J by 8 bases, with 12 bases between the two germline ends. Germline V lookup: CDR1 SNHLY, CDR2 FYNNEI. CDR3 length: 12 amino acids. This CDR3 reads CASMEGRDIQYF. In DNA form, the CDR3 reads TGTGCCAGCATGGAGGGACGGGACATTCAGTACTTC.

The chain has TRBV10-2 and TRBJ2-5; maybe TRBD2 (6 bases). The CDR3 has 14 residues. The V end lost 4 bases, the J end lost 5 bases, and 14 bases lay between the germline ends. Per germline, CDR1 WSHSY and CDR2 SAAADI. CDR3 amino acids: CASSANGGGETQYF. CDR3 nucleotides: TGCGCCAGCAGTGCGAACGGGGGTGGGGAGACCCAGTACTTC.

The chain recombines TRBV18 with TRBJ2-2, with 7 bases that match TRBD1. Per germline, CDR1 KGHSH and CDR2 LQKENI. V lost 3 bases and J lost 6; bases outside the gene matches: 10. The CDR3 extends over 16 amino acids. This CDR3 is CASSPGRGTVSGELFF. The DNA for the CDR3 is TGTGCCAGCTCACCGGGCAGGGGGACAGTCTCCGGGGAGCTGTTTTTT. The full variable domain, in which reference TRBV18 and TRBJ2-2 provide the parts outside the CDR3, is NAGVMQNPRHLVRRRGQEARLRCSPMKGHSHVYWYRQLPEEGLKFMVYLQKENIIDESGMPKERFSAEFPKEGPSILRIQQVVRGDSAAYFCASSPGRGTVSGELFFGEGSRLTVL.

This clone was recorded only once. The chain employs TRBV5-4 and TRBJ2-2; 8 positions match TRBD2. There are 16 residues in the CDR3. J lost 5 bases, V lost 3 bases, and 9 bases had no gene match. Germline CDR1 SGHNT, CDR2 YYREEE (reference sequence). Here the CDR3 DNA reads TGTGCCAGCAGCTCCCCTCCAGCGGGAGAAACCGGGGAGCTGTTTTTT. Translated: CASSSPPAGETGELFF.

The chain has TRBV10-1 and TRBJ2-3, with D tentatively TRBD1 (6 bases). Germline V CDR1 and CDR2: WNHNN, SYGVQD (reference sequence). Trimming left V 6 bases short and J 2 bases short, with 12 bases between. This CDR3 has 14 residues. CDR3 sequence reads: CASSETGYTDTQYF. CDR3 DNA: TGCGCCAGCAGCGAGACAGGCTACACAGATACGCAGTATTTT.

The chain links TRBV30 to TRBJ2-5, with TRBD1 identical over 7 bases. The V gene end was trimmed by 4 bases and the J gene end by 2 bases; junction bases not matched to a gene: 13. Germline assignment: CDR1 GTSNPN and CDR2 SVGIG (reference sequence). CDR3 size: 16 residues. The CDR3 bases are TGTGCCTGGACGAAAACCGGGACAGTGAGGCAAGAGACCCAGTACTTC. Amino acid sequence: CAWTKTGTVRQETQYF.

The chain combines TRBV11-1 with TRBJ2-2; possibly TRBD1 for D (6 bases). The CDR3 sequence is 14 residues long. Trimming pared 3 bases from V and 1 base from J, leaving 6 bases between. From germline, CDR1 is SGHAT and CDR2 FQDESV (reference sequence). CDR3 in amino acids: CASSLGQNTGELFF. The CDR3 DNA reads TGTGCCAGCAGCTTGGGACAGAACACCGGGGAGCTGTTTTTT.

The chain recombines TRBV20-1 with TRBJ1-3; D is ambiguous. The CDR3 is made up of 11 amino acids. The V gene's germline CDR1 is DFQATT and CDR2 SNEGSKA (reference sequence). Trimming shortened V by 5 bases and J by 4 bases, and 6 bases separated the two germline ends. Written as DNA, the CDR3 is TGCAGTGCTCCGACAGGAAACACCATATATTTT. This translates into CSAPTGNTIYF.

The J gene is TRBJ1-5, the V gene TRBV27; 11 bases align to TRBD1. J lost 0 bases, V lost 5 bases, and 9 bases had no gene match. Germline V lookup: CDR1 MNHEY, CDR2 SMNVEV (reference sequence). This CDR3 has 18 residues. CDR3 sequence (DNA): TGTGCCAGCAGTGCCATCGGGACAGGGGGATTTAGCAATCAGCCCCAGCATTTT. Its protein product is CASSAIGTGGFSNQPQHF.

This clone was observed a single time. The V gene is TRBV30, the J gene TRBJ2-1; TRBD2 is a possible D gene (5 bases). The CDR3 totals 15 residues. Trimming removed 0 bases from V and 7 bases from J, with 16 bases in between. Germline V CDR1 and CDR2: GTSNPN, SVGIG (reference sequence). CDR3 nucleotides: TGTGCCTGGAGTGTATTGTGGCCCCGCGGGAATGAGCAGTTCTTC. This encodes CAWSVLWPRGNEQFF.

The chain carries TRBV24-1 and TRBJ2-7; 14 bases match TRBD2. Germline V gives CDR1 KGHDR, CDR2 SFDVKD. The CDR3 extends over 14 amino acids. After removal of 5 bases from V and 12 bases from J, the junction contained 8 bases not matched to a gene. The CDR3 is CATSGRLAGGPLYF. The CDR3 nucleotides read TGTGCCACCAGTGGCAGACTAGCGGGAGGGCCTCTGTACTTC.

This clone is a singleton in its sample. The chain uses TRBV5-1 and TRBJ2-5; 13 bases fit TRBD2. This CDR3 has 14 amino acids. V shed 4 bases, J shed 5 bases, and the junction held 2 bases outside the gene matches. Germline V gene data show CDR1 as SGHRS and CDR2 as YFSETQ. CDR3 nucleotide sequence: TGCGCCAGCAGCATGGGACTAGCGGGGGAGACCCAGTACTTC. Encoded protein: CASSMGLAGETQYF.

The V gene is TRBV7-6, the J gene TRBJ1-1, with a weak D call TRBD1 (6 bases). V shed 3 bases and J shed 5 bases, with 10 bases lying between them. This CDR3 has 13 residues. The germline V gene encodes CDR1 SGHVS and CDR2 FNYEAQ. The CDR3 loop is CASSFAGETEAFF. The CDR3 nucleotides read TGTGCCAGCAGCTTTGCAGGGGAGACTGAAGCTTTCTTT. The entire variable domain, with the rest obtained from reference TRBV7-6 and TRBJ1-1, is as follows: GAGVSQSPRYKVTKRGQDVALRCDPISGHVSLYWYRQALGQGPEFLTYFNYEAQQDKSGLPNDRFSAERPEGSISTLTIQRTEQRDSAMYRCASSFAGETEAFFGQGTRLTVV.

This chain connects TRBV28 to TRBJ2-5; 10 bases align to TRBD2. TRBJ2-7 explains the end of the DNA better; the J call may be wrong. Germline V CDR1 and CDR2: MDHEN, SYDVKM. CDR3 length: 16 residues. The DNA of the CDR3 is TGTGCCAGCAGTCCCCTAGGGACTAGCGAGGGCCACGAGCAGTACTTC. Its protein product is CASSPLGTSEGHEQYF.

The chain joins TRBV24-1 to TRBJ1-2; maybe TRBD1 (5 bases). The V end lost 4 bases, the J end lost 8 bases, and 16 bases lay between the germline ends. The CDR3 runs to 14 residues. Germline loops: CDR1 KGHDR, CDR2 SFDVKD. Here the CDR3 DNA reads TGTGCCACCAGTGACCGTGGGGCAGGTGAGGGCTACACCTTC. This encodes CATSDRGAGEGYTF.

The chain couples TRBV6-5 to TRBJ1-2; D possibly corresponds to TRBD1 (6 bases). The CDR3 totals 13 residues. Germline V CDR1 and CDR2: MNHEY, SVGAGI. V was pared by 1 base and J by 3 bases, with 6 bases between. In DNA, the CDR3 is TGTGCCAGCAGTTACTACAGGGACTATGGCTACACCTTC. This encodes CASSYYRDYGYTF.

V is TRBV5-1 and J is TRBJ1-6; TRBD1 matches 7 bases. The V gene end was trimmed by 7 bases and the J gene end by 14 bases; junction bases not matched to a gene: 12. CDR1 and CDR2 (germline): SGHRS, YFSETQ. The CDR3 covers 13 residues. The DNA of the CDR3 is TGCGCCAGCTCGGACAGCCAGGGACAGTCCCTCCACTTT. Residues: CASSDSQGQSLHF.

The rearrangement links TRBV9 to TRBJ1-2, with D unresolved. Germline V gene lookup returns CDR1 SGDLS and CDR2 YYNGEE. The CDR3 consists of 14 residues. Trimming took 0 bases from V and 4 from J, leaving 10 bases between them. CDR3 region: CASSVATAGYGYTF. CDR3 nucleotides: TGTGCCAGCAGCGTAGCTACGGCAGGCTATGGCTACACCTTC.

The genes are TRBV5-1 and TRBJ2-3; TRBD1 agrees at 9 bases. This CDR3 is 14 amino acids long. Germline CDR1 SGHRS, CDR2 YFSETQ. Trimming cost V 4 bases and J 5 bases; bases outside gene matches: 5. The DNA of the CDR3 is TGCGCCAGCAGCCCGGACAGGGGCCGAGATACGCAGTATTTT. Protein: CASSPDRGRDTQYF.